Listed here are 25 T cell receptor beta chains from one sample, sequenced in a study of OX40 agonist ivuxolimab in advanced cancers. Clones were read by immunoSEQ multiplex PCR, and TCRdb kept only the in-frame ones, dropping some. Of over 85,000 clones in the sample, roughly nine tenths were seen once. The sample here was CD4+ or CD8+ T cells sorted from blood, taken in a trial of the OX40 agonist ivuxolimab. The receptors come from an adult with an advanced solid tumor such as melanoma, head and neck, liver or kidney cancer.

V is TRBV6-5 and J is TRBJ1-1; D call uncertain. The CDR3 spans 13 residues. CDR1 and CDR2 from the germline V gene are MNHEY and SVGAGI. The V and J ends lost 0 bases and 11 bases respectively, with 13 bases between them. CDR3 protein: CASSYSTSLGAFF. DNA for the CDR3: TGTGCCAGCAGTTACTCGACCAGTCTGGGGGCTTTCTTT.

V gene TRBV19 combines with J gene TRBJ2-2, with 7 bases that match TRBD1. CDR3 length: 13 residues. The junction had 4 bases not matched to a gene; V was cut back by 7 bases and J by 5 bases. Germline CDR1 reads LNHDA; CDR2 reads SQIVND (reference sequence). CDR3 residues: CASTPGGTGELFF. The CDR3 coding sequence is TGTGCCAGTACGCCAGGGGGAACCGGGGAGCTGTTTTTT.

This clone was recorded a few times. The genes are TRBV4-3 and TRBJ1-5, with D tentatively TRBD1 (6 bases). CDR1 and CDR2 from the germline V gene are LGHNA and YSLEER. V shed 2 bases and J shed 1 base, with 9 bases lying between them. The CDR3 extends over 15 amino acids. The CDR3 bases are TGCGCCAGCAGCCAACTTACAGGGAGCAATCAGCCCCAGCATTTT. Protein sequence: CASSQLTGSNQPQHF.

The V and J genes are TRBV4-3 and TRBJ1-1; D is uncertain. The CDR3 sequence is 14 residues long. V lost 1 base and J 8 bases, leaving 14 bases between the germline ends. Germline lookup yields CDR1 LGHNA and CDR2 YSLEER. The CDR3 protein is CASSQGYLRLEAFF. The CDR3 DNA reads TGCGCCAGCAGCCAAGGTTATTTAAGGTTAGAAGCTTTCTTT.

The table lists this clone with a few counts. This chain connects TRBV6-5 to TRBJ1-4; D perhaps matches TRBD1 (6 bases). V lost 6 bases, J lost 2 bases, and 13 bases lay in between. This CDR3 has 15 residues. Germline CDR1 reads MNHEY; CDR2 reads SVGAGI. The CDR3 here is CASSPGQSTNEKLFF. The CDR3, as DNA: TGTGCCAGCAGCCCCGGACAGAGTACTAATGAAAAACTGTTTTTT.

Comment on this clone: With a much larger clone just one base away, this may be a read error. The chain uses TRBV6-1 and TRBJ2-5; D not resolved. The J call may be in error: the DNA end matches TRBJ2-7 better. The germline V gene has CDR1 MNHNS and CDR2 SASEGT. This CDR3 is built from 11 residues. The chain's CDR3 is CASSPNYEQYF. The CDR3 nucleotides are TGTGCCAGCAGCCCAAACTACGAGCAGTACTTC.

The CDR3 DNA reads TGTGCCAGCACCCTTAGCGGGGGGGCGCAAGAGCAGTTCTTC. Its translation: CASTLSGGAQEQFF. This chain joins TRBV6-6 and TRBJ2-1; 11 bases map to TRBD2. V lost 7 bases to trimming and J lost 10 bases; unmatched junction nucleotides: 9. This CDR3 has 14 residues. Germline CDR1 reads MNHNY; CDR2 reads SVGAGI (reference sequence).

As for this clone: The limits of the CDR3 on the DNA are not certain, so only TCRdb's listed CDR3 is given. V usage is TRBV9 and J usage is TRBJ2-6; the table's D call, TRBD2, was not checked against the DNA. The CDR3 length equals 17 residues, ends included. CDR1 is SGDLS and CDR2 is YYNGEE in the germline V gene. The CDR3: CASRDSSSGGVANVLTF.

Here the CDR3 DNA reads TGTGCCAGTAGTCTCGGACTAGCGGGAGTTGGCAATGAGCAGTTCTTC. Its translation is CASSLGLAGVGNEQFF. V gene TRBV19 combines with J gene TRBJ2-1, with 13 bases identical to TRBD2. V dropped 5 bases and J dropped 6; count of bases not matched to a gene: 7. The CDR3 consists of 16 residues. Germline V CDR1 and CDR2: LNHDA, SQIVND (reference sequence).

The chain recombines TRBV6-1 with TRBJ2-7; D not resolved. CDR1 is MNHNS and CDR2 is SASEGT in the germline V gene. The length of the CDR3 is 16 residues. V lost 4 bases to trimming and J lost 1 base, with 17 bases between them. CDR3 sequence: CASSVSAYPLSYEQYF. CDR3 nucleotide sequence: TGTGCCAGCAGTGTTTCAGCCTACCCTCTTTCCTACGAGCAGTACTTC.

The chain couples TRBV5-1 to TRBJ1-2, with D perhaps TRBD1 (5 bases). The germline CDR1 and CDR2 sequences are SGHRS and YFSETQ. V was cut by 5 bases and J by 0 bases, with 14 bases left in between. This CDR3 has 15 amino acids. The CDR3 DNA reads as TGCGCCAGCAGATGGTCCTCGGGGGCTAACTATGGCTACACCTTC. Encoded protein: CASRWSSGANYGYTF.

This clone has just a few counts. The germline gene is not matched at one end of the junction; a read error may be the cause. The chain couples TRBV5-1 to TRBJ2-7; TRBD2 is a possible D gene (5 bases). The CDR3 consists of 15 residues. CDR1 is SGHRS and CDR2 is YFSETQ in the germline V gene. CDR3 in amino acids: CASRLDAGSAYEQYF. The CDR3 DNA follows: TGCGCCAGCAGGTTGGATGCGGGTTCGGCCTACGAGCAGTACTTC.

This clone was observed many times. The rearrangement links TRBV5-4 to TRBJ1-1, with D unclear. This CDR3 spans 13 amino acids. Per the germline V gene, CDR1 is SGHNT and CDR2 is YYREEE (reference sequence). The ends were cut back, 0 bases at V and 5 bases at J, with 8 bases in the middle. The CDR3 DNA follows: TGTGCCAGCAGCTTGGGGCGCGATACTGAAGCTTTCTTT. Protein product: CASSLGRDTEAFF.

This chain connects TRBV5-5 to TRBJ1-1; the D is unclear. Trimming cost V 1 base and J 0 bases, with 7 bases left between them. The CDR3 extends over 14 amino acids. Germline CDR1 and CDR2: SGHKS and YYEKEE (reference sequence). CDR3 nucleotides: TGTGCCAGCAGCTTGCAGAGCCTGAACACTGAAGCTTTCTTT. Translating gives CASSLQSLNTEAFF.

This clone turned up a few times. The V and J genes are TRBV6-4 and TRBJ1-6; no clear D gene. V gave up 6 bases and J gave up 7 bases, with 16 bases separating them. Germline-derived CDR1 and CDR2 are MRHNA and SNTAGT. The CDR3 is 15 residues long. DNA of the CDR3: TGTGCCAGCAGCCTAGAAGGGAACACCAATTCACCCCTCCACTTT. Translated: CASSLEGNTNSPLHF.

The V gene is TRBV18, the J gene TRBJ1-1; 8 nucleotides line up with TRBD1. Trimming took 6 bases from V and 1 from J; bases not matched to a gene: 7. Germline V gives CDR1 KGHSH, CDR2 LQKENI. The CDR3 loop spans 15 amino acids. The DNA of the CDR3 is TGTGCCAGCTCGCAATTACAGGGGGAGAACACTGAAGCTTTCTTT. Encoded protein: CASSQLQGENTEAFF.

The V gene is TRBV5-6, the J gene TRBJ2-7; TRBD1 agrees at 8 bases. Germline CDR1 SGHDT, CDR2 YYEEEE. The CDR3 contains 18 residues. Trimming took 4 bases from V and 2 from J; bases not matched to a gene: 17. CDR3 region: CASSHGGQEVTSPYEQYF. The DNA for the CDR3 is TGTGCCAGCAGCCATGGGGGACAGGAGGTCACCAGCCCCTACGAGCAGTACTTC.

The V gene is TRBV14, the J gene TRBJ2-3; D is possibly TRBD1 or TRBD2 (6 bases each). Trimming cost V 1 base and J 8 bases, with 10 bases left between them. There are 13 residues in the CDR3. Germline lookup yields CDR1 SGHDN and CDR2 FVKESK. CDR3 residues: CASSQGGASTQYF. The CDR3 nucleotides are TGTGCCAGCAGCCAAGGGGGGGCCTCTACGCAGTATTTT.

The rearrangement uses TRBV5-6 and TRBJ2-7; D remains unclear. V was clipped by 4 bases and J by 9 bases, with 17 bases between them. The CDR3 spans 13 residues. Germline V CDR1 and CDR2: SGHDT, YYEEEE. The CDR3 reads CASSREELRGQYF. The CDR3 DNA follows: TGTGCCAGCAGCCGCGAGGAACTACGAGGGCAGTACTTC.

This sequence joins TRBV14 and TRBJ2-2; D may be TRBD1 (5 bases). Germline CDR1 and CDR2: SGHDN and FVKESK. The V gene lost 0 bases and the J gene lost 1 base, with 12 bases spanning the gap. This CDR3 is 17 amino acids long. This chain's CDR3 is CASSQDFRQGNTGELFF. The DNA of the CDR3 is TGTGCCAGCAGCCAAGATTTCAGGCAGGGGAACACCGGGGAGCTGTTTTTT.

The V call is TRBV5-1, the J call TRBJ2-3; D unclear. This CDR3 has 10 residues. Trimming removed 4 bases at V and 6 bases at J, with 3 bases between. From germline, CDR1 is SGHRS and CDR2 YFSETQ. CDR3 nucleotides: TGCGCCAGCAGCGAGGATACGCAGTATTTT. It encodes CASSEDTQYF.

This rearrangement joins TRBV4-3 to TRBJ2-7, with D hard to call. The CDR3 totals 13 residues. Trimming took off 4 bases at V and 3 bases at J, with 10 bases between the two ends. Per the germline V gene, CDR1 is LGHNA and CDR2 is YSLEER. CDR3 nucleotide sequence: TGCGCCAGCAGCCCCGTAATCGGCTACGAGCAGTACTTC. Encoded protein: CASSPVIGYEQYF.

About this clone itself: An end of the junction does not agree with germline; a read error may underlie this. The rearrangement joins TRBV7-3 to TRBJ2-1; possibly TRBD2 for D (5 bases). CDR1 is SGHTA, CDR2 FQGTGA, per germline. CDR3 size: 8 residues. Here the CDR3 DNA reads TGTGCCAGCGAGGGCTTAGTCTTC. This translates into CASEGLVF.

The rearrangement links TRBV5-1 to TRBJ2-7; TRBD1 agrees at 10 bases. V lost 4 bases to trimming and J lost 4 bases; unmatched junction nucleotides: 5. Germline V gene sequence: CDR1 SGHRS, CDR2 YFSETQ. The CDR3 consists of 14 residues. CDR3: CASSTPDRGYEQYF. The DNA for the CDR3 is TGCGCCAGCAGCACGCCGGACAGGGGGTACGAGCAGTACTTC.

J is TRBJ1-2 and V is TRBV6-5, with D hard to call. V was trimmed by 2 bases and J by 8 bases, leaving 15 bases between them. The CDR3 consists of 14 residues. CDR1 is MNHEY, CDR2 SVGAGI, per germline. The CDR3 protein is CASSYQRLVGGYTF. Written as DNA, the CDR3 is TGTGCCAGCAGTTACCAGAGACTCGTGGGAGGCTACACCTTC.